This record looks at one T cell receptor beta chain sequence and its context. The specificity of this receptor is unknown. Base qualities are not recorded, but no much larger clone differs from it by a single base. The record originates from a study of blood T cell repertoires in COVID-19 (TCRdb year 2020). Turning to the overall study: Samples covering the acute and convalescent phases of COVID-19 were provided by collaborators in the United States, Italy and Spain. The dataset comprised deeply sampled blood TCRbeta repertoires from subjects exposed to, actively infected with, or recovered from COVID-19. Nearly every sample came with metadata listing a de-identified subject ID, COVID-19 status, age in years and sex. The material from the prospective study consisted of cDNA or gDNA derived from T cells, B-cell-depleted T cells, or PBMCs. Where available, HLA class I and class II types were obtained from metadata supplied by the sample provider rather than from assay-based typing. Samples were obtained from the ongoing ImmuneRACE study (first 160 participants) and from 1,254 subjects provided by 6 global collaborators. The repertoires were released in a freely available public database meant as a resource for research on the immune response to SARS-CoV-2.

The study at large found these results: The amount of clinical and demographic metadata varied by source and participant and was provided uncurated.

The immunoSEQ Assay, a bias-controlled multiplex PCR, was used to amplify TCRbeta CDR3 regions from genomic DNA. From the authors' description of their analysis: The number of nucleated cells in each sample was estimated by amplification of reference gene primers within the assay. Sequence reads were collapsed and filtered to measure the absolute abundance of every unique TCRbeta CDR3 rearrangement. For each sample, productive Simpson clonality was calculated as the square root of Simpson's diversity index over productive rearrangements. The clones in this table, taken by TCRdb from immuneACCESS, are in-frame only. Not every clone is retained; where verified, under half of the shortfall comes from an unresolved V gene, and the cause of the rest is unknown. Clone size and the V and J calls come from that table; the DNA yielded D and trimming. Counted in this sample were some 270,000 clones; more than 80% of them appeared once. The ten largest clones capture approximately 4% of the sample.

The CDR3 contains 20 residues, cysteine and phenylalanine counted. Of all the DNA, just the CDR3 is kept, 60 bases in frame from base 1. According to the germline V gene, CDR1 reads KGHDR and CDR2 reads SFDVKD. V is cut by 0 bases and J by 0 bases, and the space between the germline ends is 20 bases. Participants in the prospective study were aged about 18 to 89 years, lived in over 20 United States geographic areas, and enrolled through a virtual design. Cohort assignment in the prospective study relied on participant-reported clinical history from a screening survey and a study questionnaire. In the prospective study, mobile phlebotomists collected whole blood, serum and a nasopharyngeal or oropharyngeal swab from each participant. Participants in the prospective study had the option to provide additional blood draws and questionnaires over a roughly 2-month period. Before DNA extraction, blood samples from the prospective study were shipped at room temperature or frozen.

The sample taken for sequencing was PBMCs or T cells enriched from blood (not recorded which). Recombination joined TRBV24-1 with TRBJ1-5; the D gene lacks a confident call. The TCR comes from a woman in her twenties or thirties with acute COVID-19. The DNA reads TGTGCCACCAGTGATTTGGAGGAGATCTACCGACTGTATAGCAATCAGCCCCAGCATTTT. The resulting protein is CATSDLEEIYRLYSNQPQHF.